A single sample is the source of the 8 T cell receptor beta chains below, sequenced in a study of blood T cell repertoires in COVID-19. Sequenced by immunoSEQ multiplex PCR; TCRdb stores in-frame clones only, minus some. The top ten clones hold under 0.7% of a sample with about 440,000 clones, about 92% of them seen once. Sequencing was done on a sample of PBMCs or T cells enriched from blood (not recorded which). The receptors were sampled from a man between 18 and 29 years old who had recovered from COVID-19.

This chain connects TRBV28 to TRBJ2-7; 8 nucleotides line up with TRBD1. CDR1 and CDR2 (germline): MDHEN, SYDVKM. The CDR3 totals 15 residues. V lost 6 bases and J lost 2; bases outside the gene matches: 9. Here the CDR3 reads CASSSRTGKPYEQYF. The CDR3 DNA follows: TGTGCCAGCAGCTCCCGGACAGGGAAGCCCTACGAGCAGTACTTC.

This clone was counted a single time. The chain combines TRBV3-1 (or the pseudogene TRBV3-2) with TRBJ1-1; D is perhaps TRBD1 (6 bases). The CDR3 covers 13 residues. The germline V gene has CDR1 LGHDT and CDR2 YNNKEL (reference sequence). The ends were cut back, 4 bases at V and 4 bases at J, with 10 bases in the middle. CDR3 in amino acids: CASSLTGTTEAFF. The CDR3 bases are TGTGCCAGCAGCCTCACAGGGACCACTGAAGCTTTCTTT.

The chain recombines TRBV4-1 with TRBJ1-1; D is perhaps TRBD1 (6 bases). Germline V gene sequence: CDR1 MGHRA, CDR2 YSYEKL. The CDR3 length is 16 residues. The V gene lost 4 bases and the J gene lost 1 base, with 16 bases spanning the gap. The CDR3 loop reads CASSLPQWGQNTEAFF. CDR3 sequence (DNA): TGCGCCAGCAGCCTCCCACAGTGGGGGCAGAACACTGAAGCTTTCTTT.

V is TRBV28 and J is TRBJ1-5, with D unclear. The V and J ends lost 8 bases and 2 bases respectively, with 7 bases between them. The CDR3 loop spans 12 amino acids. Looked up from germline, CDR1 is MDHEN and CDR2 is SYDVKM. CDR3 DNA sequence: TGTGCCAGCGGACTAGGCAATCAGCCCCAGCATTTT. Protein product: CASGLGNQPQHF.

The chain employs TRBV9 and TRBJ1-3, with TRBD1 matching 10 bases. V gave up 4 bases and J gave up 2 bases; unmatched junction bases: 3. The CDR3 has 15 residues. Germline values: CDR1 SGDLS, CDR2 YYNGEE. The CDR3 loop is CASSLGTGAGNTIYF. In DNA, the CDR3 is TGTGCCAGCAGCCTCGGGACAGGGGCTGGAAACACCATATATTTT.

On this clone: This same CDR3 is encoded by further DNA sequences in the sample. The J gene is TRBJ1-1, the V gene TRBV5-1; the match to TRBD1 covers 9 bases. V shed 2 bases and J 4 bases; nucleotides not matched to a gene: 3. Germline V gives CDR1 SGHRS, CDR2 YFSETQ. The CDR3 has 14 residues. As DNA, the CDR3 is TGCGCCAGCAGCTTACAGGGGGCTGGCACTGAAGCTTTCTTT. This encodes CASSLQGAGTEAFF.

The V gene is TRBV7-3, the J gene TRBJ1-6; D not resolved. There are 14 residues in the CDR3. In germline, CDR1 is SGHTA, CDR2 FQGTGA. V was pared by 1 base and J by 6 bases, with 7 bases between. CDR3 DNA: TGTGCCAGCAGCTTAAGAGCCGTTAATTCACCCCTCCACTTT. This codes for CASSLRAVNSPLHF.

The chain uses TRBV5-5 and TRBJ2-2; a possible D gene is TRBD2 (6 bases). The V gene lost 9 bases and the J gene lost 1 base, with 16 bases spanning the gap. CDR1 SGHKS and CDR2 YYEKEE come from the germline V gene (reference sequence). The CDR3 is made up of 15 amino acids. The CDR3 DNA is TGTGCCACCTCGGGGCTAGCGATGAACACCGGGGAGCTGTTTTTT. Translated: CATSGLAMNTGELFF.